This T cell receptor (beta chain) was identified during a study of cytomegalovirus exposure and HLA in healthy donors. Though probably carrying unrecorded immune exposures, donors were nominally healthy at sampling. PCR was performed using 60 Vbeta and 13 Jbeta primers. Method: immunoSEQ multiplex PCR; TCRdb's copy keeps in-frame clones and lacks some. The data contain about 120,000 clones, 80% of them singletons. V gave up 4 bases and J gave up 0 bases; unmatched junction bases: 5. This CDR3 has 15 amino acids. Germline CDR1 reads LNHDA; CDR2 reads SQIVND (reference sequence). The source is a man aged 25-45 years in good health and CMV-seronegative. The sample was PBMCs. V is TRBV19 and J is TRBJ2-7, with TRBD1 identical over 8 bases. CDR3 bases: TGTGCCAGTAGTACCCAGGGGGCCCTCTCCTACGAGCAGTACTTC. Its translation: CASSTQGALSYEQYF.